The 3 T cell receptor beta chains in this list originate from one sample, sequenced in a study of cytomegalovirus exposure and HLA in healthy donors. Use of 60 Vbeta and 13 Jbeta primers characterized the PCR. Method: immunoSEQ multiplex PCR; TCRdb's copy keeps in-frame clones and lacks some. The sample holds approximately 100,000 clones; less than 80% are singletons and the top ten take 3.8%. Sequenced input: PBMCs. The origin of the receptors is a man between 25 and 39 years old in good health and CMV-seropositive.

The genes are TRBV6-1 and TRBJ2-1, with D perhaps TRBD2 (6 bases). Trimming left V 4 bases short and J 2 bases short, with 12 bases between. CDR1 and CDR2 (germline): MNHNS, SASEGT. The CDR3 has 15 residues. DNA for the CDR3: TGTGCCAGCAGTGTGTCGGGAGCCGCCTACAATGAGCAGTTCTTC. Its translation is CASSVSGAAYNEQFF.

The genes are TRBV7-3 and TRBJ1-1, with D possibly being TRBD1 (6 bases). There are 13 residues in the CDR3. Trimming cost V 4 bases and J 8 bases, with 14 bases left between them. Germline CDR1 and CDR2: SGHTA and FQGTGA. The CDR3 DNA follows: TGTGCCAGCAGCTCAAATGCCGACAGGGAAGCTTTCTTT. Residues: CASSSNADREAFF. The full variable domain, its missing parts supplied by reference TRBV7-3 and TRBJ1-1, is GAGVSQTPSNKVTEKGKYVELRCDPISGHTALYWYRQSLGQGPEFLIYFQGTGAADDSGLPNDRFFAVRPEGSVSTLKIQRTERGDSAVYLCASSSNADREAFFGQGTRLTVV.

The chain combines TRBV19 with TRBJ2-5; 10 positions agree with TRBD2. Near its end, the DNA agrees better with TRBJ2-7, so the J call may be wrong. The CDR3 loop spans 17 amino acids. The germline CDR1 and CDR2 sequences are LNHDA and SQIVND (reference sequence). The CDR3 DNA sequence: TGTGCCAGTAGTCCCCCCACTAGCGGGGCCGTAACATCCGAGCAGTACTTC. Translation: CASSPPTSGAVTSEQYF.